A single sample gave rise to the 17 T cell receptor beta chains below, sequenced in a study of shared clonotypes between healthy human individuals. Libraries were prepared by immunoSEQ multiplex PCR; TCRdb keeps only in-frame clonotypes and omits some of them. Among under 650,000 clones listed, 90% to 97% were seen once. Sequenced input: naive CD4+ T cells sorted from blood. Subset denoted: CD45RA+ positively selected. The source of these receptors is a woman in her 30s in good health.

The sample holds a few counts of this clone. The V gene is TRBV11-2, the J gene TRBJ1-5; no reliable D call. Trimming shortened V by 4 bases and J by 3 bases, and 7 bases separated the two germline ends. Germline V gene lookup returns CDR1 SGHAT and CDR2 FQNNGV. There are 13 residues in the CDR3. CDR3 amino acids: CASSSELNQPQHF. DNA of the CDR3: TGTGCCAGCAGCTCTGAACTCAATCAGCCCCAGCATTTT.

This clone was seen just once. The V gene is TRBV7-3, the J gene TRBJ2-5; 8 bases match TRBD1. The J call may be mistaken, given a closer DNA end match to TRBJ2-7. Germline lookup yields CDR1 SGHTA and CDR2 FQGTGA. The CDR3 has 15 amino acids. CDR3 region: CASSLMGDRIYEQYF. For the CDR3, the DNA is TGTGCCAGCAGCTTAATGGGGGACAGGATCTACGAGCAGTACTTC.

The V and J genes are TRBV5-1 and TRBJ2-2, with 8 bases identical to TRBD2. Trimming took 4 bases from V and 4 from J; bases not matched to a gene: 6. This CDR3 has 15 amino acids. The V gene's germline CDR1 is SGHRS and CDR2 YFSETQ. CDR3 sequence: CASSGSGSGTGELFF. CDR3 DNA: TGCGCCAGCAGCGGGAGCGGGAGCGGCACCGGGGAGCTGTTTTTT.

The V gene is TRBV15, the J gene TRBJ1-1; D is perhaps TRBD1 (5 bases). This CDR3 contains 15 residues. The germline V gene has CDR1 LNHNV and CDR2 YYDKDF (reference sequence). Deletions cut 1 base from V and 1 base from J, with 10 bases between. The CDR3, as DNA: TGTGCCACCAGCAGAGGGGGGGAGAGGAACACTGAAGCTTTCTTT. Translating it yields CATSRGGERNTEAFF. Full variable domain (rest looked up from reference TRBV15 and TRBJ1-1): DAMVIQNPRYQVTQFGKPVTLSCSQTLNHNVMYWYQQKSSQAPKLLFHYYDKDFNNEADTPDNFQSRRPNTSFCFLDIRSPGLGDTAMYLCATSRGGERNTEAFFGQGTRLTVV.

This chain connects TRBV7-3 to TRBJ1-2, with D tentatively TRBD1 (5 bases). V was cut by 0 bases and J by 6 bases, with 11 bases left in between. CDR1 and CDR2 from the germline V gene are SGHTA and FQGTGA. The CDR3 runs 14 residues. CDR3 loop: CASSLTRERDGYTF. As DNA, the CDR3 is TGTGCCAGCAGCTTAACCAGGGAACGGGATGGCTACACCTTC.

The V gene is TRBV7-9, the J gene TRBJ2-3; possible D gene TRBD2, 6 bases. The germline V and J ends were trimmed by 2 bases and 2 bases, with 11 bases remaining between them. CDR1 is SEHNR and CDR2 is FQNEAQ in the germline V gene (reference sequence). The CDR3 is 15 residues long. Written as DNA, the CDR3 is TGTGCCAGCAGCTTAACGGACTACATCACAGATACGCAGTATTTT. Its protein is CASSLTDYITDTQYF.

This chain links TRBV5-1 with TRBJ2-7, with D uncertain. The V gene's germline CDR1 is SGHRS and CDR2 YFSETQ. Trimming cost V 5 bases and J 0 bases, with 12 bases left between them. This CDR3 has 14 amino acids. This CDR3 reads CASRQILYSYEQYF. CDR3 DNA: TGCGCCAGCAGGCAAATCCTCTACTCCTACGAGCAGTACTTC.

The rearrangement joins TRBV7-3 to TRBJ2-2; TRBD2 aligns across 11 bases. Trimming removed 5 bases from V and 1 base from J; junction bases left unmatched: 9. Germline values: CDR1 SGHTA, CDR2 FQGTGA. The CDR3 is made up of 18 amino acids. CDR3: CASSATSGIPLNTGELFF. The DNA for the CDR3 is TGTGCCAGCAGCGCGACTAGCGGGATCCCTTTGAACACCGGGGAGCTGTTTTTT.

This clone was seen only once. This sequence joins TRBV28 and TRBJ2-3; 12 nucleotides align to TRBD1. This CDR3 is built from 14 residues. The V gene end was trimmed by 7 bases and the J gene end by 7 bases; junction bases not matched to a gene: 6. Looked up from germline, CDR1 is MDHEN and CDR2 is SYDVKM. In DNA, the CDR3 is TGTGCCAGCACTGTGGGACAGGGGGCAAATACGCAGTATTTT. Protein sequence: CASTVGQGANTQYF.

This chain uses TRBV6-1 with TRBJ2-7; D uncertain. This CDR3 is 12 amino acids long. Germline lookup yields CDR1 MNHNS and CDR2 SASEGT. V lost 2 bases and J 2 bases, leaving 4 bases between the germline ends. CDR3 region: CASSEPPYEQYF. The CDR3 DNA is TGTGCCAGCAGTGAACCCCCCTACGAGCAGTACTTC.

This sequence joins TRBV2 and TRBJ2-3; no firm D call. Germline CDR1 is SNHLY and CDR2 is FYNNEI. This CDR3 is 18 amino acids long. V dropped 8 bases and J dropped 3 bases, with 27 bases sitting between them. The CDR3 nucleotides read TGTGCCAGCCCGCAGCAAACGAAATCACCCCCAAGGACAGATACGCAGTATTTT. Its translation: CASPQQTKSPPRTDTQYF.

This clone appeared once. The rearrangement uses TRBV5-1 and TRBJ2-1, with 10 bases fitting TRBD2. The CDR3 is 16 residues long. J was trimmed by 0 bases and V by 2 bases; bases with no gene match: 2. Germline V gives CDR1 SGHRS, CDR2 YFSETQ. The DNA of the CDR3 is TGCGCCAGCAGCTTACTAGCGGGAAGCTCCTACAATGAGCAGTTCTTC. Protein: CASSLLAGSSYNEQFF. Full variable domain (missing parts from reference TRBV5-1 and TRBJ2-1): KAGVTQTPRYLIKTRGQQVTLSCSPISGHRSVSWYQQTPGQGLQFLFEYFSETQRNKGNFPGRFSGRQFSNSRSEMNVSTLELGDSALYLCASSLLAGSSYNEQFFGPGTRLTVL.

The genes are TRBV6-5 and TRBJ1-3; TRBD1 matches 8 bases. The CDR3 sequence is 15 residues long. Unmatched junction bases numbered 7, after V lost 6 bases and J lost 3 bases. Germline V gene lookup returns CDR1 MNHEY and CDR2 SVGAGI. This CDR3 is CASRKTGARGNTIYF. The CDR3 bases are TGTGCCAGCAGAAAGACAGGGGCGCGTGGAAACACCATATATTTT.

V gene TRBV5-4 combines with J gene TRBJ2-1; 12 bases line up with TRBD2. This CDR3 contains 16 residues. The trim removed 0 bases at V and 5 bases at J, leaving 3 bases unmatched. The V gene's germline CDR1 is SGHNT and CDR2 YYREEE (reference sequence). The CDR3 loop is CASSLGTSGINNEQFF. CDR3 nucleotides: TGTGCCAGCAGCTTGGGGACTAGCGGGATTAACAATGAGCAGTTCTTC.

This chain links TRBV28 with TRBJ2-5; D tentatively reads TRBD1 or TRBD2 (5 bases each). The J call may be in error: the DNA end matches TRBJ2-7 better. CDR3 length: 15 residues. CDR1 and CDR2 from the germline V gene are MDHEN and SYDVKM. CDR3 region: CASMDTDFYSYEQYF. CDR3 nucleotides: TGTGCCAGCATGGACACGGACTTTTACTCCTACGAGCAGTACTTC.

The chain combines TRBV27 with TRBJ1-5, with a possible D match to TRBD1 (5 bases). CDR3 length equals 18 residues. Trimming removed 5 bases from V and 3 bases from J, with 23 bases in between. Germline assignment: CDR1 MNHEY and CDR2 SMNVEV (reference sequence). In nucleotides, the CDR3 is TGTGCCAGCAGTCCCATTGGACATTTGCGCCTGAACAATCAGCCCCAGCATTTT. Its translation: CASSPIGHLRLNNQPQHF.

The chain's CDR3 is CASSLVRQINNEQFF. The CDR3 coding sequence is TGTGCCAGCAGTTTAGTCCGGCAGATTAACAATGAGCAGTTCTTC. The V call is TRBV28, the J call TRBJ2-1; no firm D call. Germline V gives CDR1 MDHEN, CDR2 SYDVKM. This CDR3 is built from 15 residues. Trimming took off 2 bases at V and 5 bases at J, with 13 bases between the two ends.